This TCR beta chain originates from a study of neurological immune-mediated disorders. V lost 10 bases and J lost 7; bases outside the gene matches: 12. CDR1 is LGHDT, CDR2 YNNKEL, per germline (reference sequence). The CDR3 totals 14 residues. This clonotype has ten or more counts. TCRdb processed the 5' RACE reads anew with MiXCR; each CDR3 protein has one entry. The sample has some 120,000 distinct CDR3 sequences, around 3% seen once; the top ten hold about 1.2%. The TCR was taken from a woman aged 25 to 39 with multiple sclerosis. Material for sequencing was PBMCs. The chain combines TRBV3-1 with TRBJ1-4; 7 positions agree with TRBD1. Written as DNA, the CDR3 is TGTGCCACCGCCCAGGGGGTTGGACGTGAAAAACTGTTTTTT. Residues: CATAQGVGREKLFF.